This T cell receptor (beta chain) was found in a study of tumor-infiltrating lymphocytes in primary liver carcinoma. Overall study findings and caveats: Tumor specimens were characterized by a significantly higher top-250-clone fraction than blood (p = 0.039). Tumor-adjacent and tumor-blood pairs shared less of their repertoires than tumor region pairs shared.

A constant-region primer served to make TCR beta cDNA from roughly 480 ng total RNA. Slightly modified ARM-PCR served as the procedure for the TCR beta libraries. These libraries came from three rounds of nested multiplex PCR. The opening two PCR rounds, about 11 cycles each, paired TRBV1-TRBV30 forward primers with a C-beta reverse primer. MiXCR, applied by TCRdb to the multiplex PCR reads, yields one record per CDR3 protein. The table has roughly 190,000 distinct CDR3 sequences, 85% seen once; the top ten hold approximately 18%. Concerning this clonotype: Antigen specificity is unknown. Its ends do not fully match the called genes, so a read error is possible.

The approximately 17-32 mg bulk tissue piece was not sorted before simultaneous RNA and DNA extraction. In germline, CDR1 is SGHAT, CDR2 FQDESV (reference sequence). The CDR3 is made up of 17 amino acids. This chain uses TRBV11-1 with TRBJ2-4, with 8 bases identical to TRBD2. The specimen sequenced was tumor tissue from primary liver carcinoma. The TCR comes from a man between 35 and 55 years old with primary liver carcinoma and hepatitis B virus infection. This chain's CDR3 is CASSFPGTSDTKNFQYF. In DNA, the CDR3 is TGTGCCAGCAGCTTTCCCGGGACTAGTGATACCAAAAACTTTCAGTACTTC.